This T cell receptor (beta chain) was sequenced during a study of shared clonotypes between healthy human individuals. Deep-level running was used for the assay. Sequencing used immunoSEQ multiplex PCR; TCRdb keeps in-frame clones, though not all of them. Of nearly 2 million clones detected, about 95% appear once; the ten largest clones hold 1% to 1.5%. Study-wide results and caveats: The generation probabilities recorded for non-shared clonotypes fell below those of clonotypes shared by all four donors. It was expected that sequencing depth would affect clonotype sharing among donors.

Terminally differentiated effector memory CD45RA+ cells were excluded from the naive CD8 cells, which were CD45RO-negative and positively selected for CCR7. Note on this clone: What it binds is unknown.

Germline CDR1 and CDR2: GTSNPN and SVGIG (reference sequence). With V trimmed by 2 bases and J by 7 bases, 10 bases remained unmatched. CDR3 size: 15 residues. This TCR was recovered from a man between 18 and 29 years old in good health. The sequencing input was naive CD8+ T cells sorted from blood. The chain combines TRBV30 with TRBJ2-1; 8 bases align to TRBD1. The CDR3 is CAWSTGQGVENEQFF. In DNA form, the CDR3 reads TGTGCCTGGAGTACCGGACAGGGAGTGGAGAATGAGCAGTTCTTC.